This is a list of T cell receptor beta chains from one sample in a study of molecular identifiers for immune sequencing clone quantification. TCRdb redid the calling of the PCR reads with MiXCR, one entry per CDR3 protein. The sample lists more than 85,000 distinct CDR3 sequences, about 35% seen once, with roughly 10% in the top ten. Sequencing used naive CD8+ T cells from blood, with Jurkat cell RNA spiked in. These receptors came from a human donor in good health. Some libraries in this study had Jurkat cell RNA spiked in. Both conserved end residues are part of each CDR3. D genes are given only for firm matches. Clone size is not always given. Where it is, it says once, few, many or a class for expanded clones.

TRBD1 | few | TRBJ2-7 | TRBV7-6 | CASSPLGQSDEQYF | TGTGCCAGCAGCCCGTTGGGACAGTCAGACGAGCAGTACTTC
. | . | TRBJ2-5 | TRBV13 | CASSLAGYQETQYF | TGTGCCAGCAGCTTAGCGGGGTACCAAGAGACCCAGTACTTC
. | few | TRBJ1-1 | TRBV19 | CASSPGTENTEAFF | TGTGCCAGTAGTCCCGGGACGGAGAACACTGAAGCTTTCTTT
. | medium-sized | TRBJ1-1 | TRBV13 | CASSILQGPGAFF | TGTGCCAGCAGCATCCTACAGGGCCCGGGAGCTTTCTTT
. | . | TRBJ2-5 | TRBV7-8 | CASSMDKDQETQYF | TGTGCCAGCAGCATGGACAAGGACCAAGAGACCCAGTACTTC
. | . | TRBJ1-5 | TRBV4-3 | CASSQSVTGFNQPQHF | TGCGCCAGCAGCCAAAGTGTCACGGGCTTCAACCAGCCCCAGCATTTT
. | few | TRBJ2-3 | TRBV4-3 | CASSQEATVHTDTQYF | TGCGCCAGCAGCCAAGAGGCAACTGTACACACAGATACGCAGTATTTT
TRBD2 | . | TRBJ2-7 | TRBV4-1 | CASSLLAGGPYEQYF | TGCGCCAGCAGCCTCCTAGCGGGAGGGCCCTACGAGCAGTACTTC
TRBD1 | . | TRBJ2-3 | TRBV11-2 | CASSFYGQGAPDTQYF | TGTGCCAGCAGCTTCTATGGACAGGGGGCGCCAGATACGCAGTATTTT
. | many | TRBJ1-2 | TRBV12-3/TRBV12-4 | CASSLARGYTF | TGTGCCAGCAGTTTAGCGCGCGGCTACACCTTC
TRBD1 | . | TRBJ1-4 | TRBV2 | CASWDRLNEKLFF | TGTGCCAGTTGGGACAGACTTAATGAAAAACTGTTTTTT
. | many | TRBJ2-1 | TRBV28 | CASSERSSYNEQFF | TGTGCCAGCAGTGAGCGGAGCTCCTACAATGAGCAGTTCTTC
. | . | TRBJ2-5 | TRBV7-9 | CASSRPSVQYQETQYF | TGTGCCAGCAGCCGCCCTAGCGTCCAGTACCAAGAGACCCAGTACTTC
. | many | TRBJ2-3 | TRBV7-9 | CASSPWDTSTDTQYF | TGTGCCAGCAGCCCATGGGACACTAGCACAGATACGCAGTATTTT
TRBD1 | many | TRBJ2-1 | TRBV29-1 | CSVAHRGNEQFF | TGCAGCGTTGCGCACAGGGGCAATGAGCAGTTCTTC
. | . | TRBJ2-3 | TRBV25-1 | CASSEQEGTDTQYF | TGTGCCAGCAGTGAACAGGAGGGGACAGATACGCAGTATTTT
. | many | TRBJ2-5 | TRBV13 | CASSLVAGKETQYF | TGTGCCAGCAGCTTAGTTGCGGGGAAAGAGACCCAGTACTTC
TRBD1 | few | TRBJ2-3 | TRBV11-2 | CASSLGQTSTDTQYF | TGTGCCAGCAGCTTGGGACAGACTAGCACAGATACGCAGTATTTT
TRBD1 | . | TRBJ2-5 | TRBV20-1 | CSAPLQGAEKETQYF | TGCAGTGCTCCTCTTCAGGGGGCTGAAAAAGAGACCCAGTACTTC
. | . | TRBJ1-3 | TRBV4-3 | CASSQDRANPGNTIYF | TGCGCCAGCAGCCAAGATAGGGCAAATCCTGGAAACACCATATATTTT
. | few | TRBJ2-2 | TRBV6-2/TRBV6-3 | CASSYLLSTGELFF | TGTGCCAGCAGTTACCTCCTGTCGACCGGGGAGCTGTTTTTT
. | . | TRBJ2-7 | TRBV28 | CASSYVRVSQEQYF | TGTGCCAGCAGTTATGTTAGGGTCAGCCAAGAGCAGTACTTC
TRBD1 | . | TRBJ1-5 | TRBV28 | CASSFRDRGALNQPQHF | TGTGCCAGCAGTTTCCGGGACAGGGGCGCCTTAAATCAGCCCCAGCATTTT
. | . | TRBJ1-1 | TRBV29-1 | CSVPWETNTEAFF | TGCAGCGTTCCATGGGAGACGAACACTGAAGCATTCTTT
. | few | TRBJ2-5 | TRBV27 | CASSSTVWETQYF | TGTGCCAGCAGTTCAACCGTATGGGAGACCCAGTACTTC
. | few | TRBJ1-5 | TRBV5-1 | CASSSSPGQPQHF | TGCGCCAGCAGCTCCTCCCCGGGTCAGCCCCAGCATTTT
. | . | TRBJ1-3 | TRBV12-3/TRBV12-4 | CASSRGAGNTIYF | TGTGCCAGCAGTCGGGGGGCCGGAAACACCATATATTTT
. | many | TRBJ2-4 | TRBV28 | CASSLYGANIQYF | TGTGCCAGCAGTTTGTACGGGGCCAACATTCAGTACTTC
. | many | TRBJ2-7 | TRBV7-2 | CASSPAEIYEQYF | TGTGCCAGCAGCCCCGCGGAGATCTACGAGCAGTACTTC
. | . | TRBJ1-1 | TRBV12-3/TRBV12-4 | CASTDRPSGAFF | TGTGCCAGCACAGACAGGCCCTCCGGGGCTTTCTTT
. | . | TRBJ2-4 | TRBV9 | CASSGLAKNIQYF | TGTGCCAGCAGTGGACTAGCCAAAAACATTCAGTACTTC
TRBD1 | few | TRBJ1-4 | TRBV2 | CASIEWGTENEKLFF | TGTGCCAGCATCGAATGGGGGACAGAGAATGAAAAACTGTTTTTT
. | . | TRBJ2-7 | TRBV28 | CASSFSGEEDRPYEQNF | TGTGCCAGCAGTTTTTCCGGTGAGGAGGACCGGCCTTACGAGCAGAACTTC
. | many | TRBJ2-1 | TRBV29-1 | CSVEDSPNEQFF | TGCAGCGTTGAGGACAGCCCGAATGAGCAGTTCTTC
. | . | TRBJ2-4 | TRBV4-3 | CASSQDKTLAKNIQYF | TGCGCCAGCAGCCAAGATAAGACACTAGCCAAAAACATTCAGTACTTC
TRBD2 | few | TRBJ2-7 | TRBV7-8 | CASSSSGGRGEQYF | TGTGCCAGCAGCTCCAGCGGCGGGAGGGGTGAGCAGTACTTC
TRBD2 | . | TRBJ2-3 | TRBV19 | CACSIGAGVADTQYF | TGTGCCTGTAGTATTGGAGCGGGAGTGGCAGATACGCAGTATTTT
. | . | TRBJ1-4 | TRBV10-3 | CAIQAGDEKLFF | TGTGCCATCCAAGCTGGGGATGAAAAACTGTTTTTT
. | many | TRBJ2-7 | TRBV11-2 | CASSALYEQYF | TGTGCCAGCAGCGCCCTCTACGAGCAGTACTTC
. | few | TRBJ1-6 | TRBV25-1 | CASSEYGPSSSYNSPLHF | TGTGCCAGCAGTGAATACGGGCCCTCGAGCTCCTATAATTCACCCCTCCACTTT
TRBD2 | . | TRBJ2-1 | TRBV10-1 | CARCLAGYNEQFF | TGCGCCAGATGTCTAGCGGGATACAATGAGCAGTTCTTC
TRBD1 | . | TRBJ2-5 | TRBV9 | CASSAAGTEETQYF | TGTGCCAGCAGCGCGGCCGGGACAGAAGAGACCCAGTACTTC
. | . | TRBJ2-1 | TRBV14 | CASSHQRRGEQFF | TGTGCCAGCAGCCATCAGCGCCGCGGGGAGCAGTTCTTC
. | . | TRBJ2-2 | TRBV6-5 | CAGRRVAGLAGELIF | TGTGCCGGCAGGAGAGTGGCAGGTCTTGCCGGGGAGCTGATTTTT
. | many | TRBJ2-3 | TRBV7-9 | CASSLVGGPDTQYF | TGTGCCAGCAGCTTAGTGGGCGGGCCAGATACGCAGTATTTT
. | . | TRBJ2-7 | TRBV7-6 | CASSLAGTYYEQYF | TGTGCCAGCAGCTTAGCCGGGACATACTACGAGCAGTACTTC
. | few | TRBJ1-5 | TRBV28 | CATSALSNQPQHF | TGTGCCACCTCCGCTCTTAGCAATCAGCCCCAGCATTTT
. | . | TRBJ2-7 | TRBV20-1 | CSARDGIYEQDF | TGCAGTGCTAGAGATGGGATCTACGAGCAGGACTTC
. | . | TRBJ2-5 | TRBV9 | CASSYRDIEETQYF | TGTGCCAGCAGCTACCGGGACATTGAAGAGACCCAGTACTTC
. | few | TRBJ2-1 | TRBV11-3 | CASSSGIVNYNEQFF | TGTGCCAGCAGCTCCGGGATTGTGAACTACAATGAGCAGTTCTTC
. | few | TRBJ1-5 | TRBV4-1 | CASSQVGALGVQPQHF | TGCGCCAGCAGCCAAGTAGGGGCCCTAGGGGTTCAGCCCCAGCATTTT
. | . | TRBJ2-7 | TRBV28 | CASSLLFEQYF | TGTGCCAGCAGCCTCCTTTTCGAGCAGTACTTC
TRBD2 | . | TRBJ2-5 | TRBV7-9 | CASSPGTSGRAQETQYF | TGTGCCAGCAGCCCCGGGACTAGCGGGAGGGCCCAAGAGACCCAGTACTTC
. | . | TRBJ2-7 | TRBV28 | CASRQTSSYEQYF | TGTGCCAGCAGACAGACAAGCTCCTACGAGCAGTACTTC
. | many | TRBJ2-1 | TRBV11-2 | CASSLNSLGFYNEQFF | TGTGCCAGCAGCTTAAATTCACTAGGGTTCTACAATGAGCAGTTCTTC
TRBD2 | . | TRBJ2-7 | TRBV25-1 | CASSEFGSGTEQYF | TGTGCCAGCAGTGAATTTGGTAGCGGGACGGAGCAGTACTTC
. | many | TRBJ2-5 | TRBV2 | CATTKGETQYF | TGTGCCACCACCAAGGGGGAGACCCAGTACTTC
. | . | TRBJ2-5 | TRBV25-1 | CASSPLGAQETQYF | TGTGCCAGCAGTCCCCTCGGGGCCCAAGAGACCCAGTACTTC
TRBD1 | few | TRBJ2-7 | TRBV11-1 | CASSLAGGNYEQYF | TGTGCCAGCAGCTTAGCAGGGGGCAACTACGAGCAGTACTTC
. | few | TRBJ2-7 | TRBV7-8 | CASSPRQRTYEQYF | TGTGCCAGCAGCCCCCGACAGAGAACCTACGAGCAGTACTTC